This TCR beta chain is drawn from a study of shared clonotypes between healthy human individuals (dated by TCRdb to between 2020 and 2021). A note on the overall study: The cohort included three men and a couple of women between 18 and 49 years of age. For each donor, three plates each were used for CD4 naive and CD4 memory, two plates were used for CD8 naive, and one plate was used for CD8 memory. Per donor, leukapheresis produced somewhere between about 0.9 and 10 billion PBMCs. To increase sequencing depth and limit assay-specific biases, different laboratories used diverse techniques to prepare libraries and sequence TCR repertoires. Blood TCR repertoires of a handful of healthy adults were deeply sequenced to estimate repertoire size and the extent of clonotype sharing between individuals. The research as a whole found: About 5% of naive CD4, 3.5% of naive CD8, roughly 2.5% of memory CD4, and approximately 0.4% of memory CD8 clonotypes were shared across a few donors. Based on pairwise subsampling, the degree of clonotype sharing among donors was expected to be affected by sequencing depth. Incomplete sequencing was indicated by rarefaction of sorted-subset datasets, despite the large sequencing depth. Larger estimated clonotype richness was generally found for naive subsets than for memory subsets. Compared with non-shared clonotypes, the clonotypes found in all four sorted-subset donors had higher generation probabilities. The genetic and exposure-history diversity represented was limited by the small number of donors. Only blood was sampled, and tissue TCR repertoires likely differ from those in blood.

CDR1 and CDR2, per the germline V gene (reference sequence), are PRHDT and FYEKMQ. The CDR3 holds 16 amino acids from the cysteine to the phenylalanine. Only the CDR3 portion is preserved as DNA: 48 bases, with reading frame beginning at the first base. The germline V and J ends show losses of 1 base and 4 bases respectively, and no gene match explains 9 bases of the junction. TCR CDR3 regions were amplified from genomic DNA by multiplex PCR using the deep immunoSEQ assay. Genomic DNA extracted from each cell subset was distributed evenly over all wells of several immunoSEQ 96-well plates, and each plate served as one replicate. For sorted subsets, approximately 210 ng of genomic DNA, equivalent to 25,000 to 35,000 T cell genomes, went into each replicate PCR. Purified libraries were measured with a Qubit 3.0 fluorometer, size-checked on a Bioanalyzer 2100, and measured again with the KAPA Library Quantification kit. Each immunoSEQ 96-well plate was sequenced on its own single-read 150-cycle Illumina NextSeq 550 flow cell. Per the source publication's procedure: The immunoSEQ output contained only junctional sequences without quality scores, so filtering could not match that applied to full-length reads. Sequences were annotated with PyIR, a Python wrapper for IgBLAST v1.9, and V/J genes and CDR3 were assigned using IMGT germline references. Reads were removed for weak V/J assignments (E-value above 1e-6), missing CDR3, stop codons, out-of-frame junctions, or ambiguous translated residues. V3J clonotypes were defined by identical inferred V gene, J gene, and CDR3 amino acid sequence. To compute the percentage overlap between repertoires, the number of shared unique clonotypes was divided by the size of the smaller repertoire. Richness of each repertoire was evaluated using RTK rarefaction, the Chao1 estimator, and Recon v2.1 estimates of unobserved clonotypes. OLGA was used to compute generation probabilities for all TCRbeta clonotypes that the gDNA method yielded from four donors. TCRdb stores this immuneACCESS table with in-frame sequences only. Part of the clones is absent; in the studies checked, under half of the shortfall reflects unresolved V genes, and no reason is known for the rest. Clonal size and the V and J genes are those of that table, whereas D and trimming came from the DNA. A total of about 2 million clones appear in this sample, about 94% of them only once. Under 1.5% of the sample is held by the ten biggest clonotypes.

On this clone itself: What antigen it recognizes has not been identified. Base qualities are missing; no much larger clone stands one base away.

For the CD8 naive samples, CD45RO-negative cells were positively selected for CCR7, yielding a CD45RA+CCR7+ population from which TemRA cells were excluded. The donors were healthy, HIV-negative adults with no recently reported acute infections or vaccinations. Every donor was a Caucasian adult residing in Nashville, Tennessee, USA. Blood was obtained by leukapheresis, after which PBMCs were separated by Ficoll-Histopaque density gradient centrifugation and cryopreserved in liquid nitrogen vapor phase. Analytical flow cytometry was used to check the purity and quantity of each magnetically sorted T cell population. Genomic DNA was isolated from each sorted fraction and quantified by UV absorbance on a Nanodrop 2000c.

The rearrangement joined TRBV13 to TRBJ2-5, with 7 middle bases fitting TRBD2. What was sequenced was naive CD8+ T cells sorted from blood. What this sample's cell subset or site label stands for: CD45RA+CCR7+. The source of this sequence is a man between 18 and 29 years old in good health. The CDR3 amino acid sequence is: CASSLAGGSAGETQYF. At the DNA level, the sequence is TGTGCCAGCAGCTTAGCGGGAGGCTCAGCGGGAGAGACCCAGTACTTC.